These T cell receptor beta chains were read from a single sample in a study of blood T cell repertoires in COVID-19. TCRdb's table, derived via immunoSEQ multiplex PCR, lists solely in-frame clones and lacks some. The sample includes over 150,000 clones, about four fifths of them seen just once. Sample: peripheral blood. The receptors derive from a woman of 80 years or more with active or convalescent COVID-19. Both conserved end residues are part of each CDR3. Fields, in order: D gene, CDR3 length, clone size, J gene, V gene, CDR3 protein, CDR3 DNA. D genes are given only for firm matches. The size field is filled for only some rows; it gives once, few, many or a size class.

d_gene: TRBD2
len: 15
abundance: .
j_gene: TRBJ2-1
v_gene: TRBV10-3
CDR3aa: CAIGTSGRAVNEQFF
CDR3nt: TGTGCCATCGGTACCAGCGGGAGGGCCGTCAATGAGCAGTTCTTC

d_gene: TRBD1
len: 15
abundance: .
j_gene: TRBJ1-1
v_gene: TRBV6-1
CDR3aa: CASSDQGAASTEAFF
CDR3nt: TGTGCCAGCAGTGACCAGGGGGCGGCATCCACTGAAGCTTTCTTT

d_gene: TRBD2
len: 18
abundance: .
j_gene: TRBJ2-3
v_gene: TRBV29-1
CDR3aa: CSGGLPGLAGGRTDTQYF
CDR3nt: TGCAGCGGCGGACTCCCGGGACTAGCGGGAGGGAGGACAGATACGCAGTATTTT

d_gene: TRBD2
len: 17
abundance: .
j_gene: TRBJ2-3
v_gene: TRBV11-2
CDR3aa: CASSSQGLALSTDTQYF
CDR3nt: TGTGCCAGCAGCTCGCAAGGACTAGCGTTAAGCACAGATACGCAGTATTTT

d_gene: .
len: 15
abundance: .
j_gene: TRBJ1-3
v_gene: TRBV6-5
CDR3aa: CASSSGGRYGNTIYF
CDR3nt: TGTGCCAGCAGCAGCGGGGGACGGTACGGAAACACCATATATTTT

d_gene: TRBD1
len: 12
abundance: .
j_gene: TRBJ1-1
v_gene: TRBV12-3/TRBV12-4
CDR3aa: CASSPDRGEAFF
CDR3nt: TGTGCCAGCAGTCCGGACAGGGGCGAAGCTTTCTTT

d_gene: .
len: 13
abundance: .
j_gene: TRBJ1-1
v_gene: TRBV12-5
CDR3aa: CASGLAENTEAFF
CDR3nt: TGTGCTAGTGGTTTGGCAGAGAACACTGAAGCTTTCTTT

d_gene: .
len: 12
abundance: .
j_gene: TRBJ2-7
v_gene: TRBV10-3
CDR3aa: CAISEDRYEQYF
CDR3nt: TGTGCCATCAGTGAGGACAGATACGAGCAGTACTTC

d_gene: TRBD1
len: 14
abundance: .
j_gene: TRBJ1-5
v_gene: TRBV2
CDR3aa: CASSRDREGQPQHF
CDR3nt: TGTGCCAGCAGCCGGGACAGGGAAGGCCAGCCCCAGCATTTT

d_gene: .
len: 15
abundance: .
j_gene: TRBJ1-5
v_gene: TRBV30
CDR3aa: CAWSVSSGANQPQHF
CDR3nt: TGTGCCTGGAGTGTGTCTAGCGGGGCTAATCAGCCCCAGCATTTT

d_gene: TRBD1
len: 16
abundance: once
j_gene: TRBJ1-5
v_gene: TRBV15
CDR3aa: CATSRDRQGAHQPQHF
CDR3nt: TGTGCCACCAGCAGAGATCGGCAGGGGGCTCATCAGCCCCAGCATTTT

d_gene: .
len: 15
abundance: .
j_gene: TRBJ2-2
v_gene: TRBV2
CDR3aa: CASSYETGANGELFF
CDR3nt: TGTGCCAGCAGTTACGAGACGGGAGCTAACGGGGAGCTGTTTTTT

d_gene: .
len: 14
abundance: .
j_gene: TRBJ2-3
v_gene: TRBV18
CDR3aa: CASSPRTRTDTQYF
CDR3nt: TGTGCCAGCTCACCTAGGACTCGCACAGATACGCAGTATTTT

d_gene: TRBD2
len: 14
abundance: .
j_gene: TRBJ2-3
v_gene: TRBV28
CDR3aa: CASSRTSGTDTQYF
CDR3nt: TGTGCCAGCAGTCGGACTAGCGGCACAGATACGCAGTATTTT

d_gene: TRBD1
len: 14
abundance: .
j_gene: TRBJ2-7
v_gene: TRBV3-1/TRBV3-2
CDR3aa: CASSRDRSSYEQYF
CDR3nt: TGTGCCAGCAGCCGGGACAGGAGCTCCTACGAGCAGTACTTC

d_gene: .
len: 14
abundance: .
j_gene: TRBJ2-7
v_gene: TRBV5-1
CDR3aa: CASRLSPSSYEQYF
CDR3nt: TGCGCCAGCAGACTATCACCGAGCTCCTACGAGCAGTACTTC

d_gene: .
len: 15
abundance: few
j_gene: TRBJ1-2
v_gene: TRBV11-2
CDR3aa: CASSSRLQANYGYTF
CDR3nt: TGTGCCAGCAGCTCACGACTCCAAGCTAACTATGGCTACACCTTC

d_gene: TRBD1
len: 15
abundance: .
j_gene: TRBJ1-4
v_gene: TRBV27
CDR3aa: CPYRGERSTNEKLFF
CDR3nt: TGTCCTTACAGGGGCGAAAGATCGACTAATGAAAAACTGTTTTTT

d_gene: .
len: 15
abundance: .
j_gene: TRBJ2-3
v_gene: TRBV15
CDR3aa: CATDNDIASTDTQYF
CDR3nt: TGTGCCACCGACAACGACATTGCTAGCACAGATACGCAGTATTTT

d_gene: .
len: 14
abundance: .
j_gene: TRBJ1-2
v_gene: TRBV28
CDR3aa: CASSSTGNNYGYTF
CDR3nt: TGTGCCAGCAGTTCCACAGGGAATAACTATGGCTACACCTTC

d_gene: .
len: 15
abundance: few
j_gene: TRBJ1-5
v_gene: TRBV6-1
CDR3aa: CASSEFLTLDQPQHF
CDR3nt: TGTGCCAGCAGTGAATTCTTGACACTGGATCAGCCCCAGCATTTT

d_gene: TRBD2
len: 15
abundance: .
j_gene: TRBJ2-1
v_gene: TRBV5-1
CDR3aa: CASSPLAGGYNEQFF
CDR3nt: TGCGCCAGCAGCCCGCTAGCGGGAGGATACAATGAGCAGTTCTTC

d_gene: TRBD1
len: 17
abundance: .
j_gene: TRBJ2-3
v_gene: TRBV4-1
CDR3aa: CASSRSRPGQGTDTQYF
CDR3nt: TGCGCCAGCAGCCGATCAAGACCGGGACAGGGGACAGATACGCAGTATTTT

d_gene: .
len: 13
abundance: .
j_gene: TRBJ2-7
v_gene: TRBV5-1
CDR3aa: CASSFRDSYEQYF
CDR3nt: TGCGCCAGCAGCTTCCGGGACTCCTACGAGCAGTACTTC

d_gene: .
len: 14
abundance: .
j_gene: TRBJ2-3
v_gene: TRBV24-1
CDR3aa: CATNSAQGTDTQYF
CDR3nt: TGTGCCACGAATAGCGCCCAAGGCACAGATACGCAGTATTTT

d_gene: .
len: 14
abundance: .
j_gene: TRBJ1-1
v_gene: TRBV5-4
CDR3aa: CASSFSRMNTEAFF
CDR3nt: TGTGCCAGCAGCTTTTCCAGAATGAACACTGAAGCTTTCTTT

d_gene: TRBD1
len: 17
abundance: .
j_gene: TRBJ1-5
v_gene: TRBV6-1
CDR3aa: CASSEATGGLFNQPQHF
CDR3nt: TGTGCCAGCAGTGAAGCCACAGGGGGCTTATTCAATCAGCCCCAGCATTTT

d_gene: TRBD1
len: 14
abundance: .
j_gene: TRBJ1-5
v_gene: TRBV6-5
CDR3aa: CASRLGTGYQPQHF
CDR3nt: TGTGCCAGCAGACTCGGGACAGGGTATCAGCCCCAGCATTTT

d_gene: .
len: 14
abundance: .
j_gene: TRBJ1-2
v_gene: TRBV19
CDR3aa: CASTPLRFNYGYTF
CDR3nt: TGTGCCAGTACCCCCCTGAGGTTTAACTATGGCTACACCTTC

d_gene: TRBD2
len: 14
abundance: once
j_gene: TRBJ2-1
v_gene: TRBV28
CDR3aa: CASSFGGSYNEQFF
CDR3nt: TGTGCCAGCAGTTTCGGGGGGAGCTACAATGAGCAGTTCTTC

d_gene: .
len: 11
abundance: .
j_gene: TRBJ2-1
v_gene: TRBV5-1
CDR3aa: CASSLSAEQFF
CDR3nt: TGCGCCAGCAGCTTATCAGCGGAGCAGTTCTTC

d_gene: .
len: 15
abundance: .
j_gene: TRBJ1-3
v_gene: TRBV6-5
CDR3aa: CASGLGLPSGNTIYF
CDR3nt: TGTGCCAGCGGCTTAGGACTTCCTTCTGGAAACACCATATATTTT

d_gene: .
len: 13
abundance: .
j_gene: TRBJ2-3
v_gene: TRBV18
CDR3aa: CASSLTGPDTQYF
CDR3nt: TGTGCCAGCTCACTCACAGGGCCAGATACGCAGTATTTT

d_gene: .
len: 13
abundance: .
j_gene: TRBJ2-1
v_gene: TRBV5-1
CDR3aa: CASSTVEGNEQFF
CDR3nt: TGCGCCAGCAGCACGGTGGAGGGGAATGAGCAGTTCTTC

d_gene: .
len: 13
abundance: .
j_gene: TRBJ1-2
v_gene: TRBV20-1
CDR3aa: CSASEAENYGYTF
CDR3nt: TGCAGTGCTAGTGAGGCCGAAAACTATGGCTACACCTTC

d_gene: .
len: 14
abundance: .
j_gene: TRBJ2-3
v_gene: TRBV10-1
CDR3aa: CASRLDYDTDTQYF
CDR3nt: TGCGCCAGCAGATTGGACTACGACACGGATACGCAGTATTTT

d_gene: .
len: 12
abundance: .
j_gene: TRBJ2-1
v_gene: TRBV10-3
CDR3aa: CAISEREPEQFF
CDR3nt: TGTGCCATCAGTGAACGGGAGCCTGAGCAGTTCTTC

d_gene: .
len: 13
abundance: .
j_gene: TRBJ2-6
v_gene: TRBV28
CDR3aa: CATRLQGESVLTF
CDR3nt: TGTGCCACCCGACTACAGGGAGAAAGCGTCCTGACTTTC

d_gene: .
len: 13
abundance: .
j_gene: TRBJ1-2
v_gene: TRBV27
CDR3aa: CASSSATGYGYTF
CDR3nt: TGTGCCAGCAGTTCCGCCACGGGCTATGGCTACACCTTC

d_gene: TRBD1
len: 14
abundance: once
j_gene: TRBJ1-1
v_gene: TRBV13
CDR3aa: CASSLQGAYGEAFF
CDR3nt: TGTGCCAGCAGCTTACAGGGGGCCTACGGTGAAGCTTTCTTT